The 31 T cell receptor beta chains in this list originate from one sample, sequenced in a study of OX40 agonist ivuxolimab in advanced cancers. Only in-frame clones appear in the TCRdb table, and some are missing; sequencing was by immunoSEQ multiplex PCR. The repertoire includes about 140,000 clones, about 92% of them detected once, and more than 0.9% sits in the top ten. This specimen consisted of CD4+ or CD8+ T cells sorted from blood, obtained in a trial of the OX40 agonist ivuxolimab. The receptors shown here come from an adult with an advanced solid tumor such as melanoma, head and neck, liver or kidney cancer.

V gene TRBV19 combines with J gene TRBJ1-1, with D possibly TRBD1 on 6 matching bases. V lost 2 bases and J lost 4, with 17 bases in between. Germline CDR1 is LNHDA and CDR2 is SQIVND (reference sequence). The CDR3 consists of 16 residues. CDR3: CASSILLGGRSTEAFF. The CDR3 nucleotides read TGTGCCAGTAGTATACTCCTAGGGGGGAGAAGCACTGAAGCTTTCTTT.

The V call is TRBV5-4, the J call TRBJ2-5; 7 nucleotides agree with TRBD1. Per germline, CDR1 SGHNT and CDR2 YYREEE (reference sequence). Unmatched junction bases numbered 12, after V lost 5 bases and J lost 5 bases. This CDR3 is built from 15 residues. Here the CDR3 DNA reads TGTGCCAGCAGTTCGCCCGGGAAGGGGGCTGAGACCCAGTACTTC. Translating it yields CASSSPGKGAETQYF. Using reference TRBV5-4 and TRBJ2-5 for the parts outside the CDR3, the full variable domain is ETGVTQSPTHLIKTRGQQVTLRCSSQSGHNTVSWYQQALGQGPQFIFQYYREEENGRGNFPPRFSGLQFPNYSSELNVNALELDDSALYLCASSSPGKGAETQYFGPGTRLLVL.

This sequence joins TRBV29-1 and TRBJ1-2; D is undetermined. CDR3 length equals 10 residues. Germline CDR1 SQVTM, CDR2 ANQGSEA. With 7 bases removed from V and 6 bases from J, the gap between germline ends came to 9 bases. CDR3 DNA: TGCAGCGCCTCACAGAATGGCTACACCTTC. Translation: CSASQNGYTF.

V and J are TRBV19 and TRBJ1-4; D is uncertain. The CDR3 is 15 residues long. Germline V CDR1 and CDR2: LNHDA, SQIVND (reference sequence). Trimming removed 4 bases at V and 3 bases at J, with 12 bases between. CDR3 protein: CASSSPETPNEKLFF. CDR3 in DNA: TGTGCCAGTAGTAGCCCCGAGACGCCTAATGAAAAACTGTTTTTT.

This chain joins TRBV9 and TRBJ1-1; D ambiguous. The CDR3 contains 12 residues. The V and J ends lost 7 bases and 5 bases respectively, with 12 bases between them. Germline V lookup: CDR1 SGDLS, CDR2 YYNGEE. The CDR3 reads CASHAAGTEAFF. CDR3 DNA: TGTGCCAGCCACGCCGCGGGGACTGAAGCTTTCTTT.

The CDR3 nucleotides read TGCGCCAGCAGCCCCACAGGGGGCGCCCCCTACGAGCAGTACTTC. Translating gives CASSPTGGAPYEQYF. This chain joins TRBV5-1 and TRBJ2-7; 9 bases line up with TRBD1. V lost 4 bases and J lost 2; bases outside the gene matches: 7. Germline V lookup: CDR1 SGHRS, CDR2 YFSETQ. The CDR3 length is 15 residues.

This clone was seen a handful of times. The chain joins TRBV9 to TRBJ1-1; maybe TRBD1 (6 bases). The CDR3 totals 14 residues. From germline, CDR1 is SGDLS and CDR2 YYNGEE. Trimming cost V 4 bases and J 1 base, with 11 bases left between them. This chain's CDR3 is CASSSGHRNTEAFF. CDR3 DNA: TGTGCCAGCAGCTCGGGACACAGGAACACTGAAGCTTTCTTT.

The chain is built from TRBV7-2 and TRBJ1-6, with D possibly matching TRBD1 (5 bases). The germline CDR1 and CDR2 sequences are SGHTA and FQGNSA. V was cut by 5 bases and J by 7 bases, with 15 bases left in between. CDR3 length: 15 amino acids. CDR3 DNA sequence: TGTGCCAGCAGCCGAGGGCAGGGTATAAATTCACCCCTCCACTTT. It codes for CASSRGQGINSPLHF.

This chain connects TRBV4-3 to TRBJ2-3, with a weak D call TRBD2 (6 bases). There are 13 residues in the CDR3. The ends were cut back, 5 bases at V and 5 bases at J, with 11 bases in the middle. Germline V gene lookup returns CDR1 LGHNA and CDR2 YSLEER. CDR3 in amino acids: CASSWDGGDTQYF. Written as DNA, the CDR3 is TGCGCCAGCAGCTGGGACGGGGGAGATACGCAGTATTTT.

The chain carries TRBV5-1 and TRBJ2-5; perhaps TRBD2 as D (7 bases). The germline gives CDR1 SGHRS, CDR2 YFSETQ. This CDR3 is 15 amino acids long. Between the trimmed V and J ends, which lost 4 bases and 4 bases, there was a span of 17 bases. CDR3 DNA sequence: TGCGCCAGCAGCAGGTCGGCGGGGGCGGGAGAGACCCAGTACTTC. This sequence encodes CASSRSAGAGETQYF.

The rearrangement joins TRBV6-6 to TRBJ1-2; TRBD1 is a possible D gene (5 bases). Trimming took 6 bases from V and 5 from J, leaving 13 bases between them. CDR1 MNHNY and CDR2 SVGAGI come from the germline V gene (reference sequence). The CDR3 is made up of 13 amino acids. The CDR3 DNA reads TGTGCCAGCAGATCCGGGACGGTATATGGCTACACCTTC. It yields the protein CASRSGTVYGYTF.

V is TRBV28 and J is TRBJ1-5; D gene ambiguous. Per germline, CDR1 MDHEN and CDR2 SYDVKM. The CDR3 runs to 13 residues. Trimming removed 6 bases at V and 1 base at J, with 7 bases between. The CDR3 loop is CASRSPSNQPQHF. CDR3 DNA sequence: TGTGCCAGCAGGTCCCCCAGCAATCAGCCCCAGCATTTT.

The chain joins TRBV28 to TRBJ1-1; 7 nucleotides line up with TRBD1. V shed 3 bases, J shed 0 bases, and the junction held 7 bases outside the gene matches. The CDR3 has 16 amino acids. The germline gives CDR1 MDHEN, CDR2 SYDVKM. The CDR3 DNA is TGTGCCAGCAGTTTCTCTTCCGGGACAGTGAACACTGAAGCTTTCTTT. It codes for CASSFSSGTVNTEAFF.

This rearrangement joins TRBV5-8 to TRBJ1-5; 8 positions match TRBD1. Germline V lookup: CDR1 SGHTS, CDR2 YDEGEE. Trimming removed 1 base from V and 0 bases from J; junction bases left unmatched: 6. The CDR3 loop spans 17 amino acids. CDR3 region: CASSLWQGAGSNQPQHF. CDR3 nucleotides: TGTGCCAGCAGCTTGTGGCAGGGGGCGGGTAGCAATCAGCCCCAGCATTTT.

CDR3 sequence (DNA): TGTGCCAGCAGCTTTCAAACACAAGAGACCCAGTACTTC. Its protein product is CASSFQTQETQYF. The V gene is TRBV5-4, the J gene TRBJ2-5; D is undetermined. This CDR3 spans 13 amino acids. Germline lookup yields CDR1 SGHNT and CDR2 YYREEE (reference sequence). V lost 2 bases and J 2 bases, leaving 7 bases between the germline ends.

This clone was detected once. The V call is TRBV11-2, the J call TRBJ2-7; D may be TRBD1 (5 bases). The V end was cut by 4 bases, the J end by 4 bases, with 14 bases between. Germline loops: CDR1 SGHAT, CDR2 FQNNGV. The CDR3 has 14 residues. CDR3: CASSSRRTTYEQYF. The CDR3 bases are TGTGCCAGCAGCTCGCGTCGGACAACTTACGAGCAGTACTTC. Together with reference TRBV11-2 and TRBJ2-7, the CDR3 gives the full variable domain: EAGVAQSPRYKIIEKRQSVAFWCNPISGHATLYWYQQILGQGPKLLIQFQNNGVVDDSQLPKDRFSAERLKGVDSTLKIQPAKLEDSAVYLCASSSRRTTYEQYFGPGTRLTVT.

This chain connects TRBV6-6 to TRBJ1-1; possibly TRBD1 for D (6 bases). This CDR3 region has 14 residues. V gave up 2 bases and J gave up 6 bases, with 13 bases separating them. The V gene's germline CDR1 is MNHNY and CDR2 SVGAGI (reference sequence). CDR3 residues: CASSYRGRGAEAFF. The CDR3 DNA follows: TGTGCCAGCAGTTACCGAGGAAGGGGGGCTGAAGCTTTCTTT.

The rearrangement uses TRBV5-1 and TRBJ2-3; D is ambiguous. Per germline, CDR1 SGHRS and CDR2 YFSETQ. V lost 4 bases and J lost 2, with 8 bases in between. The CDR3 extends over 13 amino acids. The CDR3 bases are TGCGCCAGCAGCAACGACCTCACAGATACGCAGTATTTT. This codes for CASSNDLTDTQYF.

The CDR3 protein is CASTAVGPGANVLTF. The CDR3 DNA sequence: TGTGCCAGCACCGCGGTTGGCCCCGGGGCCAACGTCCTGACTTTC. The chain joins TRBV27 to TRBJ2-6; no firm D call. Looked up from germline, CDR1 is MNHEY and CDR2 is SMNVEV (reference sequence). The V end was cut by 7 bases, the J end by 4 bases, with 14 bases between. This CDR3 has 15 residues. The full variable domain, completed using reference TRBV27 and TRBJ2-6, is EAQVTQNPRYLITVTGKKLTVTCSQNMNHEYMSWYRQDPGLGLRQIYYSMNVEVTDKGDVPEGYKVSRKEKRNFPLILESPSPNQTSLYFCASTAVGPGANVLTFGAGSRLTVL.

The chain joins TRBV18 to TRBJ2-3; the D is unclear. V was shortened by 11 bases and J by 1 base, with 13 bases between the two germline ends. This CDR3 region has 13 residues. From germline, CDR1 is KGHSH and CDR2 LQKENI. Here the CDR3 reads CASFVRGTDTQYF. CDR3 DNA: TGTGCCTCCTTTGTTCGGGGCACAGATACGCAGTATTTT.

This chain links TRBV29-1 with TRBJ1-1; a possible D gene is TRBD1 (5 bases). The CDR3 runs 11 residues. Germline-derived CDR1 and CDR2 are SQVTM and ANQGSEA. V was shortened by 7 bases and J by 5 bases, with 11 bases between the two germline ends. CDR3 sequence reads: CSGWDSTEAFF. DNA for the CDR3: TGCAGCGGCTGGGACTCAACTGAAGCTTTCTTT.

In DNA, the CDR3 is TGTGCCAGCTCACGGCCGGGACAGGGAGATAATAGCAATCAGCCCCAGCATTTT. The encoded protein is CASSRPGQGDNSNQPQHF. V and J are TRBV18 and TRBJ1-5, with 9 bases identical to TRBD1. Germline loops: CDR1 KGHSH, CDR2 LQKENI. The CDR3 contains 18 residues. J was trimmed by 0 bases and V by 4 bases; bases with no gene match: 10.

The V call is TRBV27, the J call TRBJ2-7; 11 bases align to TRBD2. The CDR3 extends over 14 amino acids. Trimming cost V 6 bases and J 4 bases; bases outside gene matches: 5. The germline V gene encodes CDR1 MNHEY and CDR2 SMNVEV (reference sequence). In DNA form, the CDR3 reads TGTGCCAGCAGCCGACTAGCGGGAATATACGAGCAGTACTTC. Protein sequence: CASSRLAGIYEQYF.

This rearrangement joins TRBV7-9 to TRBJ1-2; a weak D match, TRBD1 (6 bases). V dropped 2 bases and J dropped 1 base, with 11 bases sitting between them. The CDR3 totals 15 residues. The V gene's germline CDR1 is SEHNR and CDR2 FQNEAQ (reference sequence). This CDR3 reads CASSLTLQGNYGYTF. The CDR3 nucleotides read TGTGCCAGCAGCTTAACTTTACAGGGTAACTATGGCTACACCTTC.

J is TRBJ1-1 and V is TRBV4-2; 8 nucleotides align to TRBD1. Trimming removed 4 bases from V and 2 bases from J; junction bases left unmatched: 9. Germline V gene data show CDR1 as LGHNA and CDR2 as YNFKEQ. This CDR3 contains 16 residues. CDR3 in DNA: TGTGCCAGCAGCCCGAGGGTCTCAGGGGGCAACACTGAAGCTTTCTTT. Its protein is CASSPRVSGGNTEAFF.

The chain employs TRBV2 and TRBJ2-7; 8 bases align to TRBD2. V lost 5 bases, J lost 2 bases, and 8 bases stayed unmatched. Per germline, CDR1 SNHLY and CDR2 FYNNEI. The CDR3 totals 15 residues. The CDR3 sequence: CASSPAGTRAYEQYF. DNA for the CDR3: TGTGCCAGCAGTCCAGCCGGGACTAGAGCCTACGAGCAGTACTTC.

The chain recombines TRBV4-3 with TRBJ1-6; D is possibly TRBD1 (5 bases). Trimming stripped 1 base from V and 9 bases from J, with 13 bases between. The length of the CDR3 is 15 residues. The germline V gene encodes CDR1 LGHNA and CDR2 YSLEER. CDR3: CASSQGGRLRSPLHF. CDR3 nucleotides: TGCGCCAGCAGCCAAGGGGGACGACTTCGTTCACCCCTCCACTTT.

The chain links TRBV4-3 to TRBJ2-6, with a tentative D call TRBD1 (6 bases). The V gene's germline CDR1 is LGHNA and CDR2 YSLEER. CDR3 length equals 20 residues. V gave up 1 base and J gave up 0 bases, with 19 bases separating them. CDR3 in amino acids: CASSQVPRGGFVSGANVLTF. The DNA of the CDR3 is TGCGCCAGCAGCCAAGTCCCTCGAGGGGGTTTTGTCTCTGGGGCCAACGTCCTGACTTTC.

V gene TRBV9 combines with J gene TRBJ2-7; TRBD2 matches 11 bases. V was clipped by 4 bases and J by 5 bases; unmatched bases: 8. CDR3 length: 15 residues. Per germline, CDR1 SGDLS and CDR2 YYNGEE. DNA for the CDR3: TGTGCCAGCAGCCAGGCGGGGACTAGCGGCAACGAGCAGTACTTC. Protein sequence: CASSQAGTSGNEQYF. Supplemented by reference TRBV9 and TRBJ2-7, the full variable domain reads DSGVTQTPKHLITATGQRVTLRCSPRSGDLSVYWYQQSLDQGLQFLIQYYNGEERAKGNILERFSAQQFPDLHSELNLSSLELGDSALYFCASSQAGTSGNEQYFGPGTRLTVT.

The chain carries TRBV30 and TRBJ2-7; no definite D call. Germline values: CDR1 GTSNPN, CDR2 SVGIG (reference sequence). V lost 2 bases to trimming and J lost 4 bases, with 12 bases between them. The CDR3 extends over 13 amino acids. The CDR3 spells CAWSSLGGYEQYF. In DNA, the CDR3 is TGTGCCTGGAGTTCCTTAGGTGGGTACGAGCAGTACTTC.

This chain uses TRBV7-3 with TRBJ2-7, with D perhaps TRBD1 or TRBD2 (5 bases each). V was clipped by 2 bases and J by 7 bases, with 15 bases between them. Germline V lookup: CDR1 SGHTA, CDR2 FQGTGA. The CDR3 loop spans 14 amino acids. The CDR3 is CASSLGDAHGEQYF. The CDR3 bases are TGTGCCAGCAGCTTAGGGGACGCCCACGGGGAGCAGTACTTC.